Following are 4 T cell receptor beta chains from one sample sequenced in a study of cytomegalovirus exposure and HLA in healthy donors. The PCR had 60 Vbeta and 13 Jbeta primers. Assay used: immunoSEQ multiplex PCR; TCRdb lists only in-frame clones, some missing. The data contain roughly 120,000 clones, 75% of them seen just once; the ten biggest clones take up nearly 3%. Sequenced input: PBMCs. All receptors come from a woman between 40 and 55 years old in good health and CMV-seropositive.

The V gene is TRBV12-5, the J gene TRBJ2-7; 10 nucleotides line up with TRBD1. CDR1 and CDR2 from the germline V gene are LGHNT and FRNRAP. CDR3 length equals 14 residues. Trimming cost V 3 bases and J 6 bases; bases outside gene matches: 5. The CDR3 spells CASGLGTGVSEQYF. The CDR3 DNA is TGTGCTAGTGGTTTAGGGACAGGGGTGAGCGAGCAGTACTTC.

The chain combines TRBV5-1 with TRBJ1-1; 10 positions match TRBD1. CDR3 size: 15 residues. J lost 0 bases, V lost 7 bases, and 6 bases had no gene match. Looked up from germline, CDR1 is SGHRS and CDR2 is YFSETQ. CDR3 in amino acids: CASRRQGAMNTEAFF. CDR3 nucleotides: TGCGCCAGCCGCAGACAGGGGGCAATGAACACTGAAGCTTTCTTT.

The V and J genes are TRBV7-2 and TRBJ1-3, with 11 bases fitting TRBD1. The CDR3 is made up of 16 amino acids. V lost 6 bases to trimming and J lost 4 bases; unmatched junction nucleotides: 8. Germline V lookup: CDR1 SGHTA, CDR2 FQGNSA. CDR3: CASSSPGQGDGNTIYF. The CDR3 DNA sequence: TGTGCCAGCAGTTCACCGGGACAGGGGGACGGAAACACCATATATTTT.

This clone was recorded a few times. Here the CDR3 reads CASSGGVGFSYEQYF. CDR3 nucleotide sequence: TGTGCCAGCAGCGGAGGGGTCGGGTTCTCCTACGAGCAGTACTTC. The chain joins TRBV5-5 to TRBJ2-7, with D maybe TRBD2 (6 bases). This CDR3 region has 15 residues. Germline CDR1 is SGHKS and CDR2 is YYEKEE (reference sequence). The V end lost 4 bases, the J end lost 0 bases, and 14 bases lay between the germline ends.